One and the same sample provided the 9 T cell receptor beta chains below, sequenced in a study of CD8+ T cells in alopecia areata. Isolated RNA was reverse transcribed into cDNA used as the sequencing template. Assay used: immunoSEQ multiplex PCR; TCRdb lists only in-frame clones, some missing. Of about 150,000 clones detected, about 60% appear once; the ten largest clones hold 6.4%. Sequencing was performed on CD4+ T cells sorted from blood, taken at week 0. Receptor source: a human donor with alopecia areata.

The CDR3 loop reads CSVETGGRYEQYF. In nucleotides, the CDR3 is TGCAGCGTTGAAACTGGAGGCAGATACGAGCAGTACTTC. The chain employs TRBV29-1 and TRBJ2-7, with D tentatively TRBD2 (5 bases). V dropped 2 bases and J dropped 4 bases, with 12 bases sitting between them. The CDR3 runs 13 residues. CDR1 and CDR2 from the germline V gene are SQVTM and ANQGSEA.

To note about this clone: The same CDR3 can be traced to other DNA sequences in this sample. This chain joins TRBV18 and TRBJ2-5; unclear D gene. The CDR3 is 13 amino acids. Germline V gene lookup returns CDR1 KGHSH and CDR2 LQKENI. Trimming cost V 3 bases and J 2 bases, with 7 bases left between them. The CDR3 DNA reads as TGTGCCAGCTCACCTACAGAGCAAGAGACCCAGTACTTC. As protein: CASSPTEQETQYF.

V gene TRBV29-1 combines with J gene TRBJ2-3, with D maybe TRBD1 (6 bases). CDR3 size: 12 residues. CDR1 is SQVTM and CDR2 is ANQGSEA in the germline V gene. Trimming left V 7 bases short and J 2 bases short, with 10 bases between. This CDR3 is CSARGSTDTQYF. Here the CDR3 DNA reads TGCAGCGCCAGGGGATCCACAGATACGCAGTATTTT.

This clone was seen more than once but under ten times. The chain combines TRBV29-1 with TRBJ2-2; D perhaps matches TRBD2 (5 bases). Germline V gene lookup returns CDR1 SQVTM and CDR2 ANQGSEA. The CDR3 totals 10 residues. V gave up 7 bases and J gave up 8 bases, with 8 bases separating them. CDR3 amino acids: CSARGGELFF. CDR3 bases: TGCAGCGCTAGAGGGGGGGAGCTGTTTTTT.

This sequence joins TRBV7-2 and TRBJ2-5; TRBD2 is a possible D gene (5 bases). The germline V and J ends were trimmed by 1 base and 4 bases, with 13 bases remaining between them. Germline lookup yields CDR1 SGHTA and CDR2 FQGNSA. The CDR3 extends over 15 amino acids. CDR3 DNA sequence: TGTGCCAGCAGCTTAGATGTTAGCCGGGGAGAGACCCAGTACTTC. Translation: CASSLDVSRGETQYF.

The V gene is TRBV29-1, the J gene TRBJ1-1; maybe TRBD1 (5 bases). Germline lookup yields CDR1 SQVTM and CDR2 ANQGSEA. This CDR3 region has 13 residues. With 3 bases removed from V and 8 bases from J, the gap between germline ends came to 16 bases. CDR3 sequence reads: CSVEPLGRGEAFF. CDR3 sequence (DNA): TGCAGCGTTGAGCCCCTGGGGCGTGGAGAAGCTTTCTTT. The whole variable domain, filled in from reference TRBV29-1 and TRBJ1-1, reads SAVISQKPSRDICQRGTSLTIQCQVDSQVTMMFWYRQQPGQSLTLIATANQGSEATYESGFVIDKFPISRPNLTFSTLTVSNMSPEDSSIYLCSVEPLGRGEAFFGQGTRLTVV.

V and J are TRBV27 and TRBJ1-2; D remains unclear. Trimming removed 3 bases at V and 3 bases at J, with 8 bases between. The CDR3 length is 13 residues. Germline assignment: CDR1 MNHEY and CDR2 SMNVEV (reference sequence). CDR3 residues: CASSFSPHYGYTF. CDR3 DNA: TGTGCCAGCAGTTTTAGCCCCCACTATGGCTACACCTTC.

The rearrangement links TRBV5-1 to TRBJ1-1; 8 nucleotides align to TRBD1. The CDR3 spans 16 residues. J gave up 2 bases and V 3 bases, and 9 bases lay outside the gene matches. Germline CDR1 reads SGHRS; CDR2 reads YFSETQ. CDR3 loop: CASSSTGGALNTEAFF. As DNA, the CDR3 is TGCGCCAGCAGCTCCACAGGGGGAGCTTTAAACACTGAAGCTTTCTTT.

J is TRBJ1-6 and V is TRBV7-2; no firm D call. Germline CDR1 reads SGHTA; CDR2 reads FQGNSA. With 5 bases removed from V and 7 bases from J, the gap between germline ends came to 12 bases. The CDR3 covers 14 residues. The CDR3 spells CASSPVGLNSPLHF. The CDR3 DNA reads TGTGCCAGCAGCCCAGTGGGGTTGAATTCACCCCTCCACTTT.